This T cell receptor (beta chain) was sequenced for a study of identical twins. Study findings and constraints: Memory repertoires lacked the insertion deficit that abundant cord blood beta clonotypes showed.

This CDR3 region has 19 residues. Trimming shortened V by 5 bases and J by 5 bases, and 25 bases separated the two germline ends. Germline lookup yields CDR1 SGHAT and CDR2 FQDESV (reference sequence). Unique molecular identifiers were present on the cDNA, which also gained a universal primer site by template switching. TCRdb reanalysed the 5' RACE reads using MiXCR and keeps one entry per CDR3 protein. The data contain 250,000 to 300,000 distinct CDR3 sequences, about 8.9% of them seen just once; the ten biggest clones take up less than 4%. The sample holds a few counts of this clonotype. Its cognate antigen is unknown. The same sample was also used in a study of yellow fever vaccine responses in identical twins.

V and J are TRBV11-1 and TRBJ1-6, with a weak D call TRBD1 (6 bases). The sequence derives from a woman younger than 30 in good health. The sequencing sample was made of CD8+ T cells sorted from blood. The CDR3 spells CASSQTATGTSLDNSPLHF. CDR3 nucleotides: TGTGCCAGCAGCCAAACCGCAACCGGGACATCACTCGATAATTCACCCCTCCACTTT.